Listed here is a single TCR beta chain. The data were obtained in a study of control samples from healthy donors and cancer patients. Sequenced by immunoSEQ multiplex PCR; TCRdb stores in-frame clones only, minus some. The sample contains approximately 89,000 clones, 85% to 90% of which appear only once. This clonotype was sampled from a woman aged 40-49 years in good health. The sequencing sample was made of blood.

The CDR3: CASTTRFSGGSNTQYF. The CDR3 region has the DNA TGTGCCAGCACCACGCGCTTTAGCGGGGGGTCGAATACGCAGTATTTT. This chain uses TRBV27 with TRBJ2-3; TRBD2 matches at 10 bases. J lost 7 bases, V lost 7 bases, and 14 bases had no gene match. Germline CDR1 and CDR2: MNHEY and SMNVEV (reference sequence). The CDR3 is 16 amino acids.